This T cell receptor (beta chain) was sequenced during a study of blood T cells in healthy people across ages. Study-level findings and limits: The unknown donor CMV status may have confounded expanded clonotype changes.

The second PCR ran roughly 6 to 11 cycles with a sample-barcoded 5' primer and J-beta primers. TCRdb itself ran the 5' RACE reads through MiXCR, one entry per CDR3 protein. Of about 1.7 million distinct CDR3 sequences listed, about 28% were seen once; the top ten hold around 7.7%. V was shortened by 4 bases and J by 7 bases, with 13 bases between the two germline ends. Germline V lookup: CDR1 SEHNR, CDR2 FQNEAQ (reference sequence). The CDR3 sequence is 13 residues long. In its sample, this clonotype was seen a few times. Its specificity is unknown. Peripheral blood from each donor was collected in a volume of 8 to 10 milliliters.

Sequenced sample: blood. The chain uses TRBV7-9 and TRBJ2-5; D is perhaps TRBD1 or TRBD2 (5 bases each). The clonotype was recovered from a young woman in good health. Here the CDR3 reads CASSSRAGGTQYF. DNA for the CDR3: TGTGCCAGCAGCTCCAGGGCCGGAGGGACCCAGTACTTC.